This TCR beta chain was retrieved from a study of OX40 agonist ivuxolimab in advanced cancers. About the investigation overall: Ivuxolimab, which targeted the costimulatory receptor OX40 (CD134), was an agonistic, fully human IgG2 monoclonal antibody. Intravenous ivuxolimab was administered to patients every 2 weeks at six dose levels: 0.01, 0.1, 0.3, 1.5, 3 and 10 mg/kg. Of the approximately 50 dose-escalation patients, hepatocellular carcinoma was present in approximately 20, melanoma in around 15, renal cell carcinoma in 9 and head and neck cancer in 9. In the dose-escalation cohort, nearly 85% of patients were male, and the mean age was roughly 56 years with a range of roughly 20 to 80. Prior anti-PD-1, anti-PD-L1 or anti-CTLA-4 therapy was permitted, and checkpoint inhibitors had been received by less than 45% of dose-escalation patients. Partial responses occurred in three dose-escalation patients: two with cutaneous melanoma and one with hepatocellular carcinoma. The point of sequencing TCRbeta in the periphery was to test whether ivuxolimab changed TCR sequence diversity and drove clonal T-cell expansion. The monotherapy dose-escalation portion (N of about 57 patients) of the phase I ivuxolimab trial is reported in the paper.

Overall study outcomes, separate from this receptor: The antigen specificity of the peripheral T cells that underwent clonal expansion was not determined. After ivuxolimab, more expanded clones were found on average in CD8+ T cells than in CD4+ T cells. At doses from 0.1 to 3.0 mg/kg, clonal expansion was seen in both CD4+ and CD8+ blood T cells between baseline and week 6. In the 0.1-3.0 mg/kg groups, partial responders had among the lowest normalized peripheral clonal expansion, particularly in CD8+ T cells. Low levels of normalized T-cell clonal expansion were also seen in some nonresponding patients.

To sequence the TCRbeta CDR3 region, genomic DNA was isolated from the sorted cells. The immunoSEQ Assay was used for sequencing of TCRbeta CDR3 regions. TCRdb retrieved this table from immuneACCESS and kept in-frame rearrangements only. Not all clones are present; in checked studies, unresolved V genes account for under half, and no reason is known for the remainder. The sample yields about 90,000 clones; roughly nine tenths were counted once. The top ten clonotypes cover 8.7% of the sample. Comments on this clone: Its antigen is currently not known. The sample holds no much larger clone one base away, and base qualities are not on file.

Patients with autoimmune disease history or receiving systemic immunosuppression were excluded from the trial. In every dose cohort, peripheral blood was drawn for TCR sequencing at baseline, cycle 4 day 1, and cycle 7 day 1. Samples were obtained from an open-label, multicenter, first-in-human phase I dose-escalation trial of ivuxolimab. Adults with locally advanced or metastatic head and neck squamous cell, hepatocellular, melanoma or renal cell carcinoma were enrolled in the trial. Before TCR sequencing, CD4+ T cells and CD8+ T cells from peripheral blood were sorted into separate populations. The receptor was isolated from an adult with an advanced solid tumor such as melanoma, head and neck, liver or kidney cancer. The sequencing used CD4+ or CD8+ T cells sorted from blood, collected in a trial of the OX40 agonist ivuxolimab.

The CDR3 here reads CASSFFLYGDDTEAFF. The nucleotide sequence is TGTGCCAGCAGTTTTTTTTTGTACGGGGATGACACTGAAGCTTTCTTT. The chain is made from TRBV28 and TRBJ1-1; too little of a D gene remains to name it. The germline ends are 17 bases apart after V is trimmed by 3 bases and J by 3 bases. Reading from cysteine to phenylalanine, the CDR3 counts 16 amino acids. The DNA shown is the 48-base CDR3, in frame from base 1. Per the germline V gene, MDHEN is the CDR1 and SYDVKM is the CDR2. With the rest looked up from the reference TRBV28 and TRBJ1-1 genes rather than sequenced, the full variable domain is DVKVTQSSRYLVKRTGEKVFLECVQDMDHENMFWYRQDPGLGLRLIYFSYDVKMKEKGDIPEGYSVSREKKERFSLILESASTNQTSMYLCASSFFLYGDDTEAFFGQGTRLTVV.